This entry concerns a single T cell receptor (beta chain). The data stem from a study of T cell responses to AZD1222 COVID-19 vaccine. Repertoires were generated with immunoSEQ multiplex PCR, while TCRdb's copy carries only in-frame clones and drops some. The sample contains fewer than 120,000 clones, roughly 90% of which appear only once. The input for sequencing was peripheral blood, taken 28 days after the second AZD1222 dose. This sequence originates from an adult who received the AZD1222 COVID-19 vaccine.

CDR3 amino acids: CASSLDWDYGYTF. CDR3 DNA: TGTGCCAGCAGCTTGGATTGGGACTATGGCTACACCTTC. The chain links TRBV5-8 to TRBJ1-2; no reliable D call. The V gene lost 0 bases and the J gene lost 3 bases, with 6 bases spanning the gap. Germline-derived CDR1 and CDR2 are SGHTS and YDEGEE. This CDR3 is 13 amino acids long.